One and the same sample provided the 23 T cell receptor beta chains below, sequenced in a study of response to subunit inactivated influenza vaccine. One entry per CDR3 protein results from TCRdb running MiXCR on the RT-PCR reads. This sample has approximately 310,000 distinct CDR3 sequences, with about a fifth found just once. The sample was PBMCs from blood, taken less than 22 months after vaccination. The receptor set was obtained from a man aged 50 to 69 who received an inactivated influenza vaccine.

This chain connects TRBV28 to TRBJ2-1; D is unclear. Germline lookup yields CDR1 MDHEN and CDR2 SYDVKM. Trimming removed 3 bases from V and 5 bases from J, with 5 bases in between. The CDR3 has 12 amino acids. The CDR3 coding sequence is TGTGCCAGCAGTTTGCCCAACAATGAGCAGTTCTTC. Translation gives CASSLPNNEQFF.

This clonotype was seen a handful of times. This chain links TRBV19 with TRBJ1-5; no clear D. The germline V and J ends were trimmed by 3 bases and 2 bases, with 8 bases remaining between them. This CDR3 comprises 14 residues. The germline CDR1 and CDR2 sequences are LNHDA and SQIVND (reference sequence). CDR3 sequence: CASSIMQGNQPQHF. In DNA form, the CDR3 reads TGTGCCAGTAGTATTATGCAGGGCAATCAGCCCCAGCATTTT.

At least ten counts were recorded for this clonotype. The V and J genes are TRBV6-5 and TRBJ1-6; 7 bases agree with TRBD1. After removal of 3 bases from V and 5 bases from J, the junction contained 4 bases not matched to a gene. Germline V lookup: CDR1 MNHEY, CDR2 SVGAGI. The CDR3 has 15 residues. The CDR3 DNA reads TGTGCCAGCAGTTATACAGGGGACGATAATTCACCCCTCCACTTT. Its protein is CASSYTGDDNSPLHF.

This chain uses TRBV4-2 with TRBJ1-5; D uncertain. This CDR3 is 16 amino acids long. The germline gives CDR1 LGHNA, CDR2 YNFKEQ. Deletions cut 0 bases from V and 0 bases from J, with 9 bases between. The CDR3 spells CASSQEWGYSNQPQHF. For the CDR3, the DNA is TGTGCCAGCAGCCAAGAATGGGGTTATAGCAATCAGCCCCAGCATTTT.

On this clonotype itself: This may arise from a read error, as a much more abundant clone is one base away. The CDR3, as DNA: TGTGCCAGCAGTTTCCCAGGAAGGGACAGCTATAGCAATCAGGCCCAGCATTTT. Translating it yields CASSFPGRDSYSNQAQHF. The chain has TRBV28 and TRBJ1-5; 7 bases are shared with TRBD1. The germline V gene has CDR1 MDHEN and CDR2 SYDVKM. The CDR3 runs 18 residues.

This clonotype was detected only a few times. DNA for the CDR3: TGTGCCAGCAGCCAAGATCCCGGGAGTCGAAAGACCCAGTACTTC. The encoded protein is CASSQDPGSRKTQYF. The chain joins TRBV14 to TRBJ2-5, with D tentatively TRBD2 (6 bases). The CDR3 length is 15 residues. The ends were cut back, 0 bases at V and 6 bases at J, with 14 bases in the middle. CDR1 and CDR2 from the germline V gene are SGHDN and FVKESK.

The chain couples TRBV7-2 to TRBJ1-5, with D unclear. Germline lookup yields CDR1 SGHTA and CDR2 FQGNSA. The length of the CDR3 is 15 residues. Deletions cut 1 base from V and 3 bases from J, with 10 bases between. CDR3 coding DNA: TGTGCCAGCAGCTTAGGGGGAGGCCACAATCAGCCCCAGCATTTT. As protein: CASSLGGGHNQPQHF.

The chain is built from TRBV21-1 and TRBJ2-7; TRBD2 was called by the table and not checked on the DNA. TRBV21-1 is an annotated pseudogene. The CDR3 loop spans 14 amino acids. The CDR3 loop is CASTELAAPSGQYF. In DNA form, the CDR3 reads TGTGCCAGCACGGAGCTAGCGGCACCTTCGGGGCAGTACTTC.

This clonotype was recorded a few times. This chain links TRBV15 with TRBJ1-3; no clear D gene. Germline V gene data show CDR1 as LNHNV and CDR2 as YYDKDF (reference sequence). V gave up 0 bases and J gave up 6 bases, with 6 bases separating them. The CDR3 spans 13 residues. This chain's CDR3 is CATSREQKNTIYF. The CDR3, as DNA: TGTGCCACCAGCAGAGAACAAAAAAACACCATATATTTT.

The rearrangement links TRBV15 to TRBJ2-1, with TRBD2 matching over 13 bases. CDR1 is LNHNV and CDR2 is YYDKDF in the germline V gene (reference sequence). The CDR3 has 18 residues. Trimming took 0 bases from V and 9 from J; bases not matched to a gene: 11. In DNA form, the CDR3 reads TGTGCCACCAGCAGAGACTCACTCCGGACTAGCGGGAGTCTTGAGCAGTTCTTC. Translation: CATSRDSLRTSGSLEQFF.

This clonotype was seen a handful of times. The chain links TRBV20-1 to TRBJ1-3; TRBD1 is a possible D gene (5 bases). Germline lookup yields CDR1 DFQATT and CDR2 SNEGSKA (reference sequence). The CDR3 has 15 amino acids. V dropped 0 bases and J dropped 1 base, with 10 bases sitting between them. The CDR3 is CSARDGGVSGNTIYF. CDR3 DNA: TGCAGTGCTAGAGATGGAGGGGTTTCTGGAAACACCATATATTTT.

At least ten counts were recorded for this clonotype. In DNA form, the CDR3 reads TGCGCCAGCAGCCAAGATCGGGGGGATCGGAGTAATTCACCCCTCCACTTT. Protein product: CASSQDRGDRSNSPLHF. The V and J genes are TRBV4-3 and TRBJ1-6, with a possible D match to TRBD1 (5 bases). Germline-derived CDR1 and CDR2 are LGHNA and YSLEER. V was trimmed by 0 bases and J by 6 bases, leaving 15 bases between them. This CDR3 spans 17 amino acids.

The chain employs TRBV6-2 or TRBV6-3 and TRBJ2-7; D is uncertain. Germline V gene lookup returns CDR1 MNHEY and CDR2 SVGEGT. Trimming stripped 5 bases from V and 3 bases from J, with 17 bases between. This CDR3 is 15 amino acids long. Here the CDR3 reads CASSPPTGRSYEQYF. In nucleotides, the CDR3 is TGTGCCAGCAGTCCCCCGACGGGCCGAAGCTACGAGCAGTACTTC.

This rearrangement joins TRBV11-3 to TRBJ2-3; D is unresolved. Germline CDR1 reads SGHNT; CDR2 reads YENEEA. Trimming removed 6 bases at V and 5 bases at J, with 3 bases between. The CDR3 has 10 amino acids. The CDR3 region is CASSGDTQYF. The CDR3 DNA is TGTGCCAGCAGTGGAGATACGCAGTATTTT.

CDR3 region: CASSTRGPTEAFF. The CDR3 coding sequence is TGTGCCAGCAGCACCAGGGGGCCCACTGAAGCTTTCTTT. The genes are TRBV7-2 and TRBJ1-1; 8 nucleotides line up with TRBD1. Germline assignment: CDR1 SGHTA and CDR2 FQGNSA. V lost 5 bases, J lost 4 bases, and 3 bases stayed unmatched. This CDR3 region has 13 residues.

This clonotype occurred a few times. V and J are TRBV5-6 and TRBJ1-1, with D possibly TRBD1 on 6 matching bases. Germline V lookup: CDR1 SGHDT, CDR2 YYEEEE. The CDR3 is 13 residues long. V was pared by 4 bases and J by 7 bases, with 14 bases between. Written as DNA, the CDR3 is TGTGCCAGCAGCCCAGGGGTCCGGAGTGAAGCTTTCTTT. This codes for CASSPGVRSEAFF.

This clonotype appeared a few times. The chain employs TRBV4-3 and TRBJ2-1, with TRBD2 identical over 8 bases. This CDR3 contains 17 residues. Germline V gene sequence: CDR1 LGHNA, CDR2 YSLEER. V lost 2 bases to trimming and J lost 1 base; unmatched junction nucleotides: 7. CDR3 sequence: CASSQRAGVGSYNEQFF. The DNA of the CDR3 is TGCGCCAGCAGCCAAAGAGCGGGAGTCGGTTCCTACAATGAGCAGTTCTTC.

This clonotype occurred a few times. V and J are TRBV3-1 and TRBJ2-7; no clear D gene. Trimming took 4 bases from V and 3 from J, leaving 13 bases between them. Germline V CDR1 and CDR2: LGHDT, YNNKEL (reference sequence). This CDR3 has 14 residues. CDR3 nucleotides: TGTGCCAGCAGCCGCAGTGGGGTTAGCTACGAGCAGTACTTC. This gives the protein CASSRSGVSYEQYF.

The V call is TRBV7-9, the J call TRBJ2-7; D might be TRBD1 (6 bases). CDR3 length: 14 residues. V was shortened by 8 bases and J by 2 bases, with 16 bases between the two germline ends. CDR1 is SEHNR, CDR2 FQNEAQ, per germline (reference sequence). The CDR3 spells CASSPTGNPYEQYF. The DNA for the CDR3 is TGTGCCAGCTCGCCCACAGGGAATCCCTACGAGCAGTACTTC.

This clonotype was observed a few times. The chain has TRBV20-1 and TRBJ1-1; TRBD1 is a possible D gene (6 bases). Germline CDR1 reads DFQATT; CDR2 reads SNEGSKA (reference sequence). The V end was cut by 3 bases, the J end by 0 bases, with 8 bases between. The CDR3 has 13 residues. The CDR3 sequence: CSARRQVNTEAFF. The DNA of the CDR3 is TGCAGTGCTAGGCGACAGGTGAACACTGAAGCTTTCTTT.

This clonotype was seen only a few times. The CDR3 loop is CASSYRTGANTGELFF. In nucleotides, the CDR3 is TGTGCCAGCAGTTACCGGACAGGGGCGAACACCGGGGAGCTGTTTTTT. This chain joins TRBV6-2 or TRBV6-3 and TRBJ2-2, with 9 nucleotides matching TRBD1. This CDR3 is 16 amino acids long. In germline, CDR1 is MNHEY, CDR2 SVGEGT. Trimming at V came to 2 bases and at J to 0 bases, leaving 1 base not matched to a gene.

The sample holds a few counts of this clonotype. V gene TRBV10-3 combines with J gene TRBJ2-3; 8 bases fit TRBD2. The V gene's germline CDR1 is ENHRY and CDR2 SYGVKD. V trimming: 3 bases; J trimming: 0 bases; junction bases outside the gene matches: 17. There are 20 residues in the CDR3. The DNA for the CDR3 is TGTGCCATCAGTGAAAGACTAGCGAGAATAACTCGCCCTAGCACAGATACGCAGTATTTT. This translates into CAISERLARITRPSTDTQYF.

This clonotype occurred a few times. V usage is TRBV11-3 and J usage is TRBJ1-1; D not resolved. The V gene lost 0 bases and the J gene lost 0 bases, with 14 bases spanning the gap. The CDR3 length is 17 residues. The germline V gene has CDR1 SGHNT and CDR2 YENEEA. CDR3: CASSLEDQRRMNTEAFF. The DNA for the CDR3 is TGTGCCAGCAGCTTAGAAGACCAGCGGCGAATGAACACTGAAGCTTTCTTT. Variable domain in full (rest from reference TRBV11-3 and TRBJ1-1): EAGVVQSPRYKIIEKKQPVAFWCNPISGHNTLYWYLQNLGQGPELLIRYENEEAVDDSQLPKDRFSAERLKGVDSTLKIQPAELGDSAVYLCASSLEDQRRMNTEAFFGQGTRLTVV.